These 5 T cell receptor beta chains came from one sample sequenced in a study of blood T cell repertoires in COVID-19. Assay used: immunoSEQ multiplex PCR; TCRdb lists only in-frame clones, some missing. The repertoire consists of some 57,000 clones, with 80% to 90% occurring once and the leading ten covering roughly 1.5%. Sequenced input: peripheral blood. These receptor sequences come from a man aged 55 to 70 with acute or convalescent COVID-19.

V is TRBV5-1 and J is TRBJ2-3; 11 bases agree with TRBD1. The CDR3 consists of 17 residues. Germline CDR1 is SGHRS and CDR2 is YFSETQ. V lost 3 bases, J lost 2 bases, and 8 bases stayed unmatched. CDR3 protein: CASSWAGQGASTDTQYF. The CDR3 DNA is TGCGCCAGCAGCTGGGCTGGACAGGGGGCTTCCACAGATACGCAGTATTTT. Full variable domain (missing parts from reference TRBV5-1 and TRBJ2-3): KAGVTQTPRYLIKTRGQQVTLSCSPISGHRSVSWYQQTPGQGLQFLFEYFSETQRNKGNFPGRFSGRQFSNSRSEMNVSTLELGDSALYLCASSWAGQGASTDTQYFGPGTRLTVL.

This chain uses TRBV12-5 with TRBJ1-1; 7 positions match TRBD1. Germline V lookup: CDR1 LGHNT, CDR2 FRNRAP. J gave up 1 base and V 6 bases, and 8 bases lay outside the gene matches. The CDR3 covers 15 residues. CDR3 DNA sequence: TGTGCTAGTGGCCCCAACGACAGGGCGAACACTGAAGCTTTCTTT. Protein: CASGPNDRANTEAFF.

The genes are TRBV30 and TRBJ2-1; possibly TRBD2 for D (6 bases). The CDR3 sequence is 14 residues long. In germline, CDR1 is GTSNPN, CDR2 SVGIG (reference sequence). The V end lost 7 bases, the J end lost 14 bases, and 27 bases lay between the germline ends. Here the CDR3 reads CASSVIGSGRGKFF. For the CDR3, the DNA is TGTGCCTCTTCGGTCATCGGGTCGGGCCGGGGGAAGTTCTTC.

This sequence joins TRBV15 and TRBJ2-7; possible D gene TRBD1, 6 bases. V was clipped by 0 bases and J by 2 bases, with 23 bases between them. The CDR3 spans 19 residues. Germline V gene lookup returns CDR1 LNHNV and CDR2 YYDKDF (reference sequence). CDR3 in amino acids: CATSRDLPGAGLRTYEQYF. The DNA for the CDR3 is TGTGCCACCAGCAGAGATCTCCCAGGGGCAGGGTTGAGGACCTACGAGCAGTACTTC.

This chain joins TRBV5-1 and TRBJ2-7; 7 bases are a match to TRBD2. J lost 4 bases, V lost 4 bases, and 8 bases had no gene match. The CDR3 has 14 amino acids. Germline V CDR1 and CDR2: SGHRS, YFSETQ. The CDR3 loop is CASSGTTARYEQYF. The CDR3 region has the DNA TGCGCCAGCAGCGGGACTACCGCCCGGTACGAGCAGTACTTC. The full variable domain, in which reference TRBV5-1 and TRBJ2-7 provide the parts outside the CDR3, is KAGVTQTPRYLIKTRGQQVTLSCSPISGHRSVSWYQQTPGQGLQFLFEYFSETQRNKGNFPGRFSGRQFSNSRSEMNVSTLELGDSALYLCASSGTTARYEQYFGPGTRLTVT.